These 20 T cell receptor beta chains were all obtained from the same sample, sequenced in a study of T cell responses to AZD1222 COVID-19 vaccine. The table came from immunoSEQ multiplex PCR; TCRdb's copy has only in-frame clones and leaves some out. The table lists 120,000 to 150,000 clones, under 95% of them singletons, with 5% in the top ten. The sample consisted of peripheral blood, taken on day 0 of AZD1222 vaccination. The receptors derive from an adult in good health.

The chain is built from TRBV29-1 and TRBJ2-5; a weak D match, TRBD2 (7 bases). This CDR3 region has 15 residues. CDR1 is SQVTM, CDR2 ANQGSEA, per germline. Trimming removed 4 bases from V and 0 bases from J, with 15 bases in between. The CDR3 protein is CSVAGGSFHQETQYF. For the CDR3, the DNA is TGCAGCGTTGCGGGGGGCAGTTTCCACCAAGAGACCCAGTACTTC.

V and J are TRBV2 and TRBJ1-1, with D maybe TRBD1 (6 bases). The CDR3 consists of 15 residues. V was clipped by 6 bases and J by 4 bases, with 18 bases between them. Germline loops: CDR1 SNHLY, CDR2 FYNNEI. In nucleotides, the CDR3 is TGTGCCAGCAGCCCCCCGGAGGGGGAAGGCACTGAAGCTTTCTTT. It codes for CASSPPEGEGTEAFF.

This chain connects TRBV3-1 (or the pseudogene TRBV3-2) to TRBJ1-2, with no clear D. The CDR3 has 13 residues. V was clipped by 0 bases and J by 6 bases, with 8 bases between them. The germline gives CDR1 LGHDT, CDR2 YNNKEL (reference sequence). CDR3 sequence: CASSQDFRDGYTF. In DNA, the CDR3 is TGTGCCAGCAGCCAAGATTTCCGGGATGGCTACACCTTC.

The rearrangement links TRBV4-2 to TRBJ2-5; D remains ambiguous. V gave up 1 base and J gave up 5 bases, with 11 bases separating them. This CDR3 is 14 amino acids long. Germline V lookup: CDR1 LGHNA, CDR2 YNFKEQ. The CDR3 nucleotides read TGTGCCAGCAGCCAAGGGGCCAGTCGGGAGACCCAGTACTTC. Amino acids: CASSQGASRETQYF.

This chain joins TRBV7-2 and TRBJ2-3, with D perhaps TRBD1 or TRBD2 (5 bases each). Germline V CDR1 and CDR2: SGHTA, FQGNSA. V was pared by 0 bases and J by 5 bases, with 15 bases between. This CDR3 has 16 residues. The CDR3 spells CASSLAPGSRGDTQYF. In DNA form, the CDR3 reads TGTGCCAGCAGCTTAGCGCCAGGGAGCAGAGGAGATACGCAGTATTTT.

V and J are TRBV7-2 and TRBJ2-4; 11 nucleotides agree with TRBD2. The ends lost 1 base at V and 1 base at J; junction bases unmatched: 0. Germline V gene lookup returns CDR1 SGHTA and CDR2 FQGNSA. The CDR3 sequence is 16 residues long. CDR3 residues: CASSLVAGGAKNIQYF. DNA of the CDR3: TGTGCCAGCAGCTTAGTAGCGGGAGGGGCCAAAAACATTCAGTACTTC.

The chain has TRBV4-2 and TRBJ2-3; D is possibly TRBD1 (5 bases). This CDR3 has 15 amino acids. Germline assignment: CDR1 LGHNA and CDR2 YNFKEQ. Trimming took 0 bases from V and 6 from J, leaving 13 bases between them. The CDR3, as DNA: TGTGCCAGCAGCCAAGAAAGGGGATCCGCCGATACGCAGTATTTT. Its protein is CASSQERGSADTQYF.

The chain employs TRBV5-1 and TRBJ2-5; TRBD1 agrees at 8 bases. The ends lost 4 bases at V and 5 bases at J; junction bases unmatched: 4. Germline loops: CDR1 SGHRS, CDR2 YFSETQ. The CDR3 has 13 residues. The CDR3 loop is CASSRTGWETQYF. The CDR3 DNA reads as TGCGCCAGCAGCAGGACAGGGTGGGAGACCCAGTACTTC.

The CDR3 bases are TGTGCCAGCACCTCAGGGACGCAATACGAGCAGTACTTC. Protein product: CASTSGTQYEQYF. The genes are TRBV6-6 and TRBJ2-7; D assignment may be TRBD1 or TRBD2 (5 bases each). CDR1 MNHNY and CDR2 SVGAGI come from the germline V gene (reference sequence). V lost 7 bases to trimming and J lost 4 bases, with 14 bases between them. The CDR3 length is 13 residues.

The chain recombines TRBV7-3 with TRBJ2-2, with D possibly being TRBD2 (6 bases). The germline V gene has CDR1 SGHTA and CDR2 FQGTGA. CDR3 size: 20 residues. V was shortened by 1 base and J by 2 bases, with 23 bases between the two germline ends. The CDR3 loop reads CASSLRAGRKTIPNTGELFF. The CDR3 bases are TGTGCCAGCAGCTTAAGGGCGGGACGAAAAACGATCCCCAACACCGGGGAGCTGTTTTTT.

This rearrangement joins TRBV27 to TRBJ2-1; 7 positions match TRBD1. The length of the CDR3 is 14 residues. Germline CDR1 reads MNHEY; CDR2 reads SMNVEV (reference sequence). After removal of 6 bases from V and 3 bases from J, the junction contained 5 bases not matched to a gene. CDR3 amino acids: CASRPRQGYNEQFF. The CDR3 coding sequence is TGTGCCAGCAGACCAAGACAGGGCTACAATGAGCAGTTCTTC.

This clone was seen just once. The rearrangement uses TRBV7-9 and TRBJ2-7; 11 nucleotides align to TRBD2. CDR3 length: 16 residues. The germline V gene encodes CDR1 SEHNR and CDR2 FQNEAQ (reference sequence). V shed 1 base, J shed 6 bases, and the junction held 8 bases outside the gene matches. The CDR3 here is CASSLGFGTSGLEQYF. For the CDR3, the DNA is TGTGCCAGCAGCTTAGGCTTCGGGACTAGCGGCCTCGAGCAGTACTTC.

The chain uses TRBV7-6 and TRBJ2-3; 7 nucleotides agree with TRBD1. CDR1 is SGHVS and CDR2 is FNYEAQ in the germline V gene. Trimming took 6 bases from V and 0 from J; bases not matched to a gene: 6. The CDR3 totals 15 residues. The CDR3, as DNA: TGTGCCAGCAGGACTGGACAGGAAAGCACAGATACGCAGTATTTT. Translation gives CASRTGQESTDTQYF.

The chain recombines TRBV20-1 with TRBJ2-7, with TRBD2 matching 11 bases. This CDR3 contains 11 residues. Germline V gives CDR1 DFQATT, CDR2 SNEGSKA (reference sequence). This chain's CDR3 is CRGTSGAEQYF. CDR3 in DNA: TGCAGGGGGACTAGCGGCGCCGAGCAGTACTTC.

The genes are TRBV5-1 and TRBJ2-2; TRBD2 agrees at 7 bases. This CDR3 spans 15 amino acids. Germline V gene data show CDR1 as SGHRS and CDR2 as YFSETQ. With V trimmed by 6 bases and J by 5 bases, 10 bases remained unmatched. As DNA, the CDR3 is TGCGCCAGCACCCCAATGTGGGGGGGAACCGGGGAGCTGTTTTTT. Residues: CASTPMWGGTGELFF.

The chain couples TRBV6-2 or TRBV6-3 to TRBJ2-3, with D unclear. V was pared by 4 bases and J by 2 bases, with 10 bases between. Germline V gene lookup returns CDR1 MNHEY and CDR2 SVGEGT. CDR3 size: 14 residues. The CDR3 coding sequence is TGTGCCAGCAGTTGGTCGCTTTTCACAGATACGCAGTATTTT. Translated: CASSWSLFTDTQYF.

The rearrangement links TRBV11-2 to TRBJ2-2; no clear D. The germline CDR1 and CDR2 sequences are SGHAT and FQNNGV. The ends were cut back, 4 bases at V and 1 base at J, with 10 bases in the middle. The CDR3 spans 15 residues. CDR3 loop: CASSSSFLNTGELFF. The DNA for the CDR3 is TGTGCCAGCAGCTCCTCGTTTCTGAACACCGGGGAGCTGTTTTTT.

The chain uses TRBV15 and TRBJ2-1; 7 bases are shared with TRBD2. The V gene end was trimmed by 4 bases and the J gene end by 8 bases; junction bases not matched to a gene: 11. Looked up from germline, CDR1 is LNHNV and CDR2 is YYDKDF (reference sequence). The CDR3 loop spans 15 amino acids. The CDR3 region has the DNA TGTGCCACCAGCAAGAGGGAGGGACCCGCCGATGAGCAGTTCTTC. Translated, it gives CATSKREGPADEQFF.

The chain combines TRBV10-3 with TRBJ1-3; TRBD1 aligns across 7 bases. The V gene end was trimmed by 6 bases and the J gene end by 9 bases; junction bases not matched to a gene: 5. The CDR3 is made up of 12 amino acids. The germline CDR1 and CDR2 sequences are ENHRY and SYGVKD. CDR3 coding DNA: TGTGCCATCAGGGGGGCAGGGGGCACCATATATTTT. Translating gives CAIRGAGGTIYF.

The gene calls are TRBV6-2 or TRBV6-3 and TRBJ2-5; maybe TRBD1 (6 bases). Germline V lookup: CDR1 MNHEY, CDR2 SVGEGT. V dropped 6 bases and J dropped 0 bases, with 14 bases sitting between them. The CDR3 consists of 15 residues. This chain's CDR3 is CASSQQGWYQETQYF. As DNA, the CDR3 is TGTGCCAGCAGCCAACAGGGTTGGTACCAAGAGACCCAGTACTTC.